One and the same sample provided the 7 T cell receptor beta chains below, sequenced in a study of blood T cell repertoires in COVID-19. Method: immunoSEQ multiplex PCR; TCRdb's copy keeps in-frame clones and lacks some. The data contain 200,000 to 250,000 clones, 85% to 90% of them singletons. Material: peripheral blood. The source is a man of 80 years or more with acute or convalescent COVID-19.

The chain has TRBV5-8 and TRBJ2-3; 8 nucleotides match TRBD2. Germline lookup yields CDR1 SGHTS and CDR2 YDEGEE. With 4 bases clipped from V and 3 bases from J, the junction kept 10 bases outside the gene matches. This CDR3 has 16 residues. The CDR3 nucleotides read TGTGCCAGCAGCCCACGGGCGGGAGGCGCTACAGATACGCAGTATTTT. This gives the protein CASSPRAGGATDTQYF.

The chain carries TRBV4-3 and TRBJ2-2, with a possible D match to TRBD1 (6 bases). Germline-derived CDR1 and CDR2 are LGHNA and YSLEER. V lost 9 bases and J 1 base, leaving 18 bases between the germline ends. The CDR3 is 16 residues long. CDR3 bases: TGCGCCAGGAGAGAGGTTGACAGGTTGAACACCGGGGAGCTGTTTTTT. This gives the protein CARREVDRLNTGELFF.

The chain uses TRBV30 and TRBJ2-7, with 8 bases that match TRBD1. Germline V gene lookup returns CDR1 GTSNPN and CDR2 SVGIG (reference sequence). The V gene end was trimmed by 3 bases and the J gene end by 3 bases; junction bases not matched to a gene: 10. The CDR3 contains 15 residues. CDR3 DNA sequence: TGTGCCTGGAGAGACGGACAGGGAAAGAACTACGAGCAGTACTTC. Its translation: CAWRDGQGKNYEQYF.

The chain uses TRBV5-6 and TRBJ2-3, with D perhaps TRBD1 (7 bases). The CDR3 contains 16 residues. V was clipped by 0 bases and J by 6 bases, with 17 bases between them. Germline assignment: CDR1 SGHDT and CDR2 YYEEEE. CDR3 in amino acids: CASSLAGGPPVDTQYF. CDR3 nucleotides: TGTGCCAGCAGCTTGGCAGGGGGGCCCCCAGTGGATACGCAGTATTTT.

Comments on this clone: This same CDR3 is encoded by further DNA sequences in the sample. The chain links TRBV11-2 to TRBJ1-4; 12 bases are a match to TRBD1. The V gene's germline CDR1 is SGHAT and CDR2 FQNNGV. The CDR3 totals 17 residues. The ends lost 3 bases at V and 2 bases at J; junction bases unmatched: 4. CDR3 DNA sequence: TGTGCCAGCAGCTTCCTGGGACAGGGGGCGACTAATGAAAAACTGTTTTTT. It specifies CASSFLGQGATNEKLFF.

The J gene is TRBJ2-6, the V gene TRBV7-9; 11 bases fit TRBD1. The V gene end was trimmed by 1 base and the J gene end by 4 bases; junction bases not matched to a gene: 6. CDR1 SEHNR and CDR2 FQNEAQ come from the germline V gene (reference sequence). The CDR3 has 18 amino acids. The CDR3 sequence: CASSLGRTGGSGANVLTF. In DNA, the CDR3 is TGTGCCAGCAGCTTAGGGAGGACAGGGGGCTCCGGGGCCAACGTCCTGACTTTC.

This clone was picked up a small number of times. CDR3 sequence: CASSGGLAVNTGELFF. The CDR3 region has the DNA TGTGCCAGCAGCGGGGGACTAGCGGTGAACACCGGGGAGCTGTTTTTT. The chain couples TRBV5-4 to TRBJ2-2, with 11 bases that match TRBD2. Unmatched junction bases numbered 3, after V lost 4 bases and J lost 1 base. CDR3 length equals 16 residues. CDR1 and CDR2 from the germline V gene are SGHNT and YYREEE (reference sequence).